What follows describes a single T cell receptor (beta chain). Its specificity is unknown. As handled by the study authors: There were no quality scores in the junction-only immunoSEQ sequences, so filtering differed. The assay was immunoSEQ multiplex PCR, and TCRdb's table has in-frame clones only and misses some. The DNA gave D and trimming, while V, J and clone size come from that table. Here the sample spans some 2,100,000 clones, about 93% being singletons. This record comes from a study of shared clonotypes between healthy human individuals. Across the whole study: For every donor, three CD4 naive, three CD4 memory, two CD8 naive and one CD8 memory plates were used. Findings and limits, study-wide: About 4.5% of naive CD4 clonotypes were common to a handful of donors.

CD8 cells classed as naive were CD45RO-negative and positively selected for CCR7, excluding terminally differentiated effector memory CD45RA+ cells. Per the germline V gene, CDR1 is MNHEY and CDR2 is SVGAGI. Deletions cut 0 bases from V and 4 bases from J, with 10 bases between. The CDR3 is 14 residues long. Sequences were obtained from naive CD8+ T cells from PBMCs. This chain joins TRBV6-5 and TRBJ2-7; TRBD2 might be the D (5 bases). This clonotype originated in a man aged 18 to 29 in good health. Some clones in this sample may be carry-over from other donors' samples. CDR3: CASSYSERVYEQYF. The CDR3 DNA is TGTGCCAGCAGTTACTCGGAGAGGGTGTACGAGCAGTACTTC.